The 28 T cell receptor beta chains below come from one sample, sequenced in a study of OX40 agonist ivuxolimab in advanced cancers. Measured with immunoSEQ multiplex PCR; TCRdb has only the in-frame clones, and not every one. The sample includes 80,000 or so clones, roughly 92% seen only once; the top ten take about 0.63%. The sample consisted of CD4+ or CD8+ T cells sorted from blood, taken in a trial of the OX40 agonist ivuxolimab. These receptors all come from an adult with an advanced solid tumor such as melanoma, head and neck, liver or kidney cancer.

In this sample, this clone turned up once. The CDR3, as DNA: TGTGCCAGCAGCTTATCCCTAGCGGGCCAAGGGGAGCAGTACTTC. As protein: CASSLSLAGQGEQYF. The chain links TRBV7-6 to TRBJ2-5; 8 positions agree with TRBD2. Per germline, CDR1 SGHVS and CDR2 FNYEAQ. This CDR3 spans 15 amino acids. V trimming: 2 bases; J trimming: 11 bases; junction bases outside the gene matches: 13.

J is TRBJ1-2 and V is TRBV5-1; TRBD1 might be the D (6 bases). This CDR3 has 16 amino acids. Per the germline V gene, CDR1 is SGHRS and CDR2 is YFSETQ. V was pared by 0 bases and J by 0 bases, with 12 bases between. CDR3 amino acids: CASSLEGTLANYGYTF. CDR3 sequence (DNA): TGCGCCAGCAGCTTGGAGGGGACACTGGCTAACTATGGCTACACCTTC.

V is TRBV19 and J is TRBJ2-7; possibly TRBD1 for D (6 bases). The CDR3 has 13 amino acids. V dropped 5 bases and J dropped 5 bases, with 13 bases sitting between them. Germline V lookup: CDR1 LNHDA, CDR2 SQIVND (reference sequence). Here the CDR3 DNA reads TGTGCCAGTAGTCGGAGACAGGTCGACGAGCAGTACTTC. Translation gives CASSRRQVDEQYF. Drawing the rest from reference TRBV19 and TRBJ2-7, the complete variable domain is DGGITQSPKYLFRKEGQNVTLSCEQNLNHDAMYWYRQDPGQGLRLIYYSQIVNDFQKGDIAEGYSVSREKKESFPLTVTSAQKNPTAFYLCASSRRQVDEQYFGPGTRLTVT.

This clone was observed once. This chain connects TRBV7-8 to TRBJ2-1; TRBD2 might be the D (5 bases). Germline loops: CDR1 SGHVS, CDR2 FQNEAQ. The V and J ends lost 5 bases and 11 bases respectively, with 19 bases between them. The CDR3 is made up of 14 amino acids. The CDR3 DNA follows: TGTGCCAGCAGCCCGGGGTTCTCTCAACCACAGCAGTTCTTC. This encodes CASSPGFSQPQQFF.

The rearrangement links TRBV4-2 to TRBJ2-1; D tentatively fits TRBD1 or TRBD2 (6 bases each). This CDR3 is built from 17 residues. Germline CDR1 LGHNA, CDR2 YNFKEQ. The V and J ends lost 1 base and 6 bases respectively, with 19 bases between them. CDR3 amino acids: CASSQAGEGLRGNEQFF. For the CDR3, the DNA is TGTGCCAGCAGCCAAGCGGGGGAAGGCCTCAGGGGCAATGAGCAGTTCTTC.

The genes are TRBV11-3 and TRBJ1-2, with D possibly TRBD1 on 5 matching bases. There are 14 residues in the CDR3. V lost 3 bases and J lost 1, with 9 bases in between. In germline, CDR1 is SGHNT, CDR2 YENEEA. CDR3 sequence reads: CASSFSRDNYGYTF. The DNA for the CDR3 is TGTGCCAGCAGCTTTTCCAGGGATAACTATGGCTACACCTTC.

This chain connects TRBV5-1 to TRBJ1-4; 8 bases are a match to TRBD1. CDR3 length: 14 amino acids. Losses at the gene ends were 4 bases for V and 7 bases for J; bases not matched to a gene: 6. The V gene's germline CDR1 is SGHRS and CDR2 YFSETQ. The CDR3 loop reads CASSGDRGSEKLFF. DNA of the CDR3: TGCGCCAGCAGCGGAGACAGGGGTTCTGAAAAACTGTTTTTT.

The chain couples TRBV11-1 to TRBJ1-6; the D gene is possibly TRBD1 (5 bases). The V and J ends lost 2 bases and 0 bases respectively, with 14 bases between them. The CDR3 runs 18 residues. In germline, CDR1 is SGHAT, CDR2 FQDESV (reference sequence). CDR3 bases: TGTGCCAGCAGCTTACGGAGTGGGGGGAGCTCCTATAATTCACCCCTCCACTTT. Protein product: CASSLRSGGSSYNSPLHF.

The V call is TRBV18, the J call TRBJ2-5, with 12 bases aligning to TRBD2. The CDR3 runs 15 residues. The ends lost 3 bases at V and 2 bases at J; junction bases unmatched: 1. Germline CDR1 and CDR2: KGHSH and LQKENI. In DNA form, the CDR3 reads TGTGCCAGCTCACCCGGGACTAGCGGGCAAGAGACCCAGTACTTC. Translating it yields CASSPGTSGQETQYF.

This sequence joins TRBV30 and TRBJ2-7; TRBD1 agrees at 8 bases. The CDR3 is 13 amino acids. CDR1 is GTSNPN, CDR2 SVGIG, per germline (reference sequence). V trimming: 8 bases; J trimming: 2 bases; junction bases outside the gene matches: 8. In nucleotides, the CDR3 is TGTGCCGGACACAGGGGGACCACCTACGAGCAGTACTTC. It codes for CAGHRGTTYEQYF.

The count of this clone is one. CDR3 amino acids: CASSPRGGEQYF. CDR3 coding DNA: TGTGCCAGCAGCCCCCGGGGTGGTGAGCAGTACTTC. The J gene is TRBJ2-7, the V gene TRBV11-2; TRBD2 is a possible D gene (5 bases). V was trimmed by 5 bases and J by 7 bases, leaving 12 bases between them. The CDR3 spans 12 residues. Germline loops: CDR1 SGHAT, CDR2 FQNNGV.

For the CDR3, the DNA is TGCAGCTCCGGAGCCCCTGGGGGCACTGAAGCTTTCTTT. Translating it yields CSSGAPGGTEAFF. The chain carries TRBV29-1 and TRBJ1-1; weak D call: TRBD1 (5 bases). Germline CDR1 is SQVTM and CDR2 is ANQGSEA. Trimming pared 8 bases from V and 4 bases from J, leaving 17 bases between. CDR3 length equals 13 residues.

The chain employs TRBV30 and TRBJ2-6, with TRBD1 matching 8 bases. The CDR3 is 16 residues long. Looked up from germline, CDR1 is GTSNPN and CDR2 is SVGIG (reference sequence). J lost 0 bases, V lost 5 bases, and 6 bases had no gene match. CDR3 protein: CAWGGQGYSGANVLTF. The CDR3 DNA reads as TGTGCCTGGGGAGGACAGGGCTACTCTGGGGCCAACGTCCTGACTTTC. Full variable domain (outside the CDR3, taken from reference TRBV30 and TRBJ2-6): SQTIHQWPATLVQPVGSPLSLECTVEGTSNPNLYWYRQAAGRGLQLLFYSVGIGQISSEVPQNLSASRPQDRQFILSSKKLLLSDSGFYLCAWGGQGYSGANVLTFGAGSRLTVL.

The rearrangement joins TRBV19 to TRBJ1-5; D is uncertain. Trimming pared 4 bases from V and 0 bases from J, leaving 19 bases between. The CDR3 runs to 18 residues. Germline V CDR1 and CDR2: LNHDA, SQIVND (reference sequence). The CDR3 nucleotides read TGTGCCAGTAGTACACTAGCCGGCCGAACTTATAGCAATCAGCCCCAGCATTTT. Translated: CASSTLAGRTYSNQPQHF.

The CDR3 nucleotides are TGCAGTGCCGCTTGGGATACGCAGTATTTT. Translation: CSAAWDTQYF. This chain uses TRBV20-1 with TRBJ2-3; D gene ambiguous. The CDR3 is made up of 10 amino acids. V was clipped by 6 bases and J by 6 bases, with 7 bases between them. Germline loops: CDR1 DFQATT, CDR2 SNEGSKA (reference sequence).

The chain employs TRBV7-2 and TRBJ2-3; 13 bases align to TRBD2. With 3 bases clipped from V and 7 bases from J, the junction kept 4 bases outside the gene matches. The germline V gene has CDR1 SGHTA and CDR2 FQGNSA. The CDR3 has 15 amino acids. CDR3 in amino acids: CASSFGLAGANTQYF. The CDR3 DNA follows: TGTGCCAGCAGCTTTGGACTAGCGGGGGCGAATACGCAGTATTTT.

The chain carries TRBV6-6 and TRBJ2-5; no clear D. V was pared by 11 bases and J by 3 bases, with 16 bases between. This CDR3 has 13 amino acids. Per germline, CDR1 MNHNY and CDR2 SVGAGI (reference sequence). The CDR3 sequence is CAASGAWEETQYF. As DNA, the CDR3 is TGTGCCGCCTCAGGAGCTTGGGAAGAGACCCAGTACTTC.

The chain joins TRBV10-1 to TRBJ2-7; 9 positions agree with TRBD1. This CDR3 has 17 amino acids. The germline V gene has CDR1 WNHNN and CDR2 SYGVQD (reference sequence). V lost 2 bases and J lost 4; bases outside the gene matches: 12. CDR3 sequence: CASSEDQRDRVPYEQYF. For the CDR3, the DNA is TGCGCCAGCAGTGAGGATCAGCGGGACAGGGTACCTTACGAGCAGTACTTC.

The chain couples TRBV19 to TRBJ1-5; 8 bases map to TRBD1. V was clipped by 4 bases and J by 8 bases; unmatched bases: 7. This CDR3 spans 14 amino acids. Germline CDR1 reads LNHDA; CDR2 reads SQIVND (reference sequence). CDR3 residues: CASSTPGGSEPQHF. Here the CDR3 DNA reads TGTGCCAGTAGTACGCCAGGGGGCTCGGAGCCCCAGCATTTT.

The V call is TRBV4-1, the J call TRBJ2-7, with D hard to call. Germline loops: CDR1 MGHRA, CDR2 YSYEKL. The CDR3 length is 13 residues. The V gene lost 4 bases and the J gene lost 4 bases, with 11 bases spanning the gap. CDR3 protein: CASSLNGLYEQYF. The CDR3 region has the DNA TGCGCCAGCAGCCTAAACGGCCTGTACGAGCAGTACTTC.

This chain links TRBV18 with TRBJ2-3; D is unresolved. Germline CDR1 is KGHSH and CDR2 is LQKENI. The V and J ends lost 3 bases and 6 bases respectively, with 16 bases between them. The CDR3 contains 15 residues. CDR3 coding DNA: TGTGCCAGCTCACCCTCGACCCCAGAGGCGGATACGCAGTATTTT. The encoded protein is CASSPSTPEADTQYF.

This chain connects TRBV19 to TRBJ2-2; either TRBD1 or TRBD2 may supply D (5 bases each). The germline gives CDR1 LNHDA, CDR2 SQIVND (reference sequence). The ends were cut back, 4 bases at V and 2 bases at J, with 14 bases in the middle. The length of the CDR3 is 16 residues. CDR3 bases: TGTGCCAGTAGTACGGGACGGCCAATTAACACCGGGGAGCTGTTTTTT. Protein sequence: CASSTGRPINTGELFF.

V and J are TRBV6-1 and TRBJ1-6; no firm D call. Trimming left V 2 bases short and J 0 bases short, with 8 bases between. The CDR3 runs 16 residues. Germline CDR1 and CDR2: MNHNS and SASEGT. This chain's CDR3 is CASSEFPSSYNSPLHF. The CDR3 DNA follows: TGTGCCAGCAGTGAATTCCCGAGCTCCTATAATTCACCCCTCCACTTT.

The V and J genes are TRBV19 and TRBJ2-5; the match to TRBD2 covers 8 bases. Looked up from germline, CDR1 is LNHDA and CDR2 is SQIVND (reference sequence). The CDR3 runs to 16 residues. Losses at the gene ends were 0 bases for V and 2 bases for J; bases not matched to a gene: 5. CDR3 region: CASSIDGLAVQETQYF. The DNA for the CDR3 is TGTGCCAGTAGTATAGATGGACTAGCAGTTCAAGAGACCCAGTACTTC.

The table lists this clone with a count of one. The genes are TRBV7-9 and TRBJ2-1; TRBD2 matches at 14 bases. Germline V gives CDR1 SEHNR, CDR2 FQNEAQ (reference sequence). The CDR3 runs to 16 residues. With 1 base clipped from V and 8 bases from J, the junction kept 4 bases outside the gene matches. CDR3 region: CASSLGLAGGRDEQFF. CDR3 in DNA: TGTGCCAGCAGCTTAGGACTAGCGGGAGGGAGGGATGAGCAGTTCTTC. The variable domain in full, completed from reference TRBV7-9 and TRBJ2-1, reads DTGVSQNPRHKITKRGQNVTFRCDPISEHNRLYWYRQTLGQGPEFLTYFQNEAQLEKSRLLSDRFSAERPKGSFSTLEIQRTEQGDSAMYLCASSLGLAGGRDEQFFGPGTRLTVL.

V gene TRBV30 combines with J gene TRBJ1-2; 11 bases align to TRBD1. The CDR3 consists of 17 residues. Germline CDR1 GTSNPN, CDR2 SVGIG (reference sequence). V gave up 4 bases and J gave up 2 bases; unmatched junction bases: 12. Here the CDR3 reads CAWKHVPGQGANYGYTF. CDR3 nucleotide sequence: TGTGCCTGGAAACACGTTCCCGGACAGGGGGCCAACTATGGCTACACCTTC.

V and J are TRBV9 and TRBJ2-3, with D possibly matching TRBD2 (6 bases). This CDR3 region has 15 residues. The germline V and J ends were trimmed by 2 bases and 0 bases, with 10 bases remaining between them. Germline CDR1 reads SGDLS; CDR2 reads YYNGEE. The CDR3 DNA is TGTGCCAGCAGCGTTCAAGGGACTAGCACAGATACGCAGTATTTT. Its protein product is CASSVQGTSTDTQYF. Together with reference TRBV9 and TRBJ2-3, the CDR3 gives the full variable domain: DSGVTQTPKHLITATGQRVTLRCSPRSGDLSVYWYQQSLDQGLQFLIQYYNGEERAKGNILERFSAQQFPDLHSELNLSSLELGDSALYFCASSVQGTSTDTQYFGPGTRLTVL.

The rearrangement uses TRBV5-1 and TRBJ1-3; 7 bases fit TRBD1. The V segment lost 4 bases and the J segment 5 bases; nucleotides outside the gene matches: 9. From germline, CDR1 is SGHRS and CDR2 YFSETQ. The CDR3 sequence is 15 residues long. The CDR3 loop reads CASSQGTAERNTIYF. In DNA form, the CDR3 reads TGCGCCAGCAGCCAGGGGACAGCGGAGCGAAACACCATATATTTT.